These T cell receptor beta chains were read from a single sample in a study of beta chain features in type 1 diabetes. This table comes from immunoSEQ multiplex PCR, and its TCRdb copy is limited to in-frame clones, with some not included. This repertoire shows 350,000 to 450,000 clones, about 12% found once; its top ten account for 0.01%. The source material was naive CD4+ T cells from blood. The source is a woman under 30 with type 1 diabetes. Each CDR3 is given with its conserved first and last residue. The D gene is left open where the match is weak. For some rows the clone size is stated as once, few or many, or as a class when expanded; others skip it.

D gene,clone size,J gene,V gene,CDR3 DNA,CDR3 protein
-,-,TRBJ1-1,TRBV13,TGTGCCAGCAGCTTAGGCATGGCGGACACTGAAGCTTTCTTT,CASSLGMADTEAFF
TRBD1,-,TRBJ2-1,TRBV5-1,TGCGCCAGCAGCTTGGGGGACAGGGGCGAGGGGAATGAGCAGTTCTTC,CASSLGDRGEGNEQFF
-,-,TRBJ2-3,TRBV18,TGTGCCAGCTCACCAAAGTTTGTTGGTGGAACCCAGGTTGGCATGCAGTATTTT,CASSPKFVGGTQVGMQYF
TRBD2,-,TRBJ2-7,TRBV5-1,TGCGCCAGCAGCTACAGGGGAGGTAGCGGGAGCGTCACCTACGAGCAGTACTTC,CASSYRGGSGSVTYEQYF
-,-,TRBJ2-6,TRBV9,TGTGCCAGCAGCCGCGGAGGGGCTGGGGCCAACGTCCTGACTTTC,CASSRGGAGANVLTF
-,few,TRBJ1-1,TRBV30,TGTGCCTGGAGTGTAAGGGGCACTGAAGCTTTCTTT,CAWSVRGTEAFF
-,-,TRBJ2-2,TRBV6-5,TGTGCCAGCAGTCGGGACTCGATCACCGGGGAGCTGTTTTTT,CASSRDSITGELFF
TRBD1,few,TRBJ2-2,TRBV19,TGTGCCAGTAACCGCCAGGGGGTCACCGGGGAGCTGTTTTTT,CASNRQGVTGELFF
TRBD2,-,TRBJ2-1,TRBV7-2,TGTGCCAGCAGCCCCTGGACTAGCGGGGGGTTGAATGAGCAGTTCTTC,CASSPWTSGGLNEQFF
-,few,TRBJ1-5,TRBV5-8,TGTGCCAGCAGCTTGGGACAGGCGCTCAATCAGCCCCAGCATTTT,CASSLGQALNQPQHF
TRBD1,-,TRBJ1-2,TRBV6-6,TGTGCCAGCAGGGCCGCAGGGGGGACGGCCTACACCTTC,CASRAAGGTAYTF
-,few,TRBJ1-1,TRBV29-1,TGCAGCGTTGATATCGGGGACACTGAAGCTTTCTTT,CSVDIGDTEAFF
TRBD1,-,TRBJ2-3,TRBV25-1,TGTGCCAGCAGTCGCCAGGACAGGGGATATACGCAGTATTTT,CASSRQDRGYTQYF
-,few,TRBJ2-2,TRBV7-9,TGTGCCAGCAGCCGCCCGGGGTCCTTCACCGGGGAGCTGTTTTTT,CASSRPGSFTGELFF
-,-,TRBJ2-2,TRBV5-4,TGTGCCAGCAGCCGGAGGACAGATCCGTCCGGGGAGCTGTTTTTT,CASSRRTDPSGELFF
-,few,TRBJ2-5,TRBV9,TGTGCCAGCAGCGTAGAGGGAATAGCGGACCAAGAGACCCAGTACTTC,CASSVEGIADQETQYF
TRBD2,-,TRBJ2-1,TRBV4-3,TGCGCCAGCAGCCTAATCAGTACGGAGCTAGCGGGAGTGTTTTCCTACAATGAGCAGTTCTTC,CASSLISTELAGVFSYNEQFF
TRBD1,few,TRBJ1-1,TRBV18,TGTGCCAGCTCACCTACGACAGGGGGTGTCGCCACTGAAGCTTTCTTT,CASSPTTGGVATEAFF
-,-,TRBJ1-4,TRBV30,TGTGCCTGGAGTGGCGGGGGGGGTGAAAAACTGTTTTTT,CAWSGGGGEKLFF
-,-,TRBJ2-7,TRBV2,TGTGCCAGCAGTGAAGACAGGTTTAGCTACGAGCAGTACTTC,CASSEDRFSYEQYF
TRBD2,few,TRBJ2-7,TRBV7-2,TGTGCCAGCAGCTTCGGGGCGGGAGGCCGGAACGAGCAGTACTTC,CASSFGAGGRNEQYF
-,-,TRBJ1-1,TRBV18,TGTGCCAGCTCCCCAGGTAGCAGTACTGAAGCTTTCTTT,CASSPGSSTEAFF
TRBD1,-,TRBJ2-5,TRBV25-1,TGTGCCAGCAGTGAAGGGGACAGGTCACTGAGCGGAGAGACCCAGTACTTC,CASSEGDRSLSGETQYF
-,few,TRBJ1-4,TRBV25-1,TGTGCCAGCAGTCTGATGGGGGGGGAAAAACTGTTTTTT,CASSLMGGEKLFF
TRBD1,few,TRBJ2-1,TRBV28,TGTGCCAGCAGAGTGGACAGGGCAAGCGATGAGCAGTTCTTC,CASRVDRASDEQFF
TRBD2,few,TRBJ2-2,TRBV9,TGTGCCAGCAGCGTAGAATTAGCGGGGGGGCCCACCGGGGAGCTGTTTTTT,CASSVELAGGPTGELFF
TRBD2,few,TRBJ2-3,TRBV18,TGTGCCAGCTCACCAACTTTGACTAGCGTGGGCACAGATACGCAGTATTTT,CASSPTLTSVGTDTQYF
TRBD2,few,TRBJ2-2,TRBV7-2,TGTGCCAGCAGCGGGGGGGTAGGGGAGCTGTTTTTT,CASSGGVGELFF
-,few,TRBJ2-5,TRBV7-7,TGTGCCAGCAGCGCGGGCCCCGGGGAGACCCAGTACTTC,CASSAGPGETQYF
-,few,TRBJ1-5,TRBV7-2,TGTGCCAGCAGCCCGAGGGTTGGTCAGCCCCAGCATTTT,CASSPRVGQPQHF
TRBD2,-,TRBJ2-5,TRBV10-3,TGTGCCATCAGTGGACTAGCGGGAGAGACCCAGTACTTC,CAISGLAGETQYF
TRBD2,few,TRBJ2-1,TRBV28,TGTGCCACCCCGGGACTAGCGGACAATGAGCAGTTCTTC,CATPGLADNEQFF
TRBD2,-,TRBJ2-3,TRBV4-3,TGCGCCAGCAGCCAACAAAGCGGGGGGGCCAGTGCGGATACGCAGTATTTT,CASSQQSGGASADTQYF
-,few,TRBJ1-1,TRBV18,TGTGCCAGCTCCCCTCGGAGCACTGAAGCTTTCTTT,CASSPRSTEAFF
-,few,TRBJ2-6,TRBV6-5,TGTGCCAGCAGTTACAGGAGCTCTGGGGCCAACGTCCTGACTTTC,CASSYRSSGANVLTF
-,few,TRBJ1-2,TRBV25-1,TGTGCCAGCAGTGAATCGGGAAACTATGGCTACACCTTC,CASSESGNYGYTF
TRBD1,-,TRBJ1-1,TRBV18,TGTGCCAGCTCACCAAGCACGGGGACAGGGAGGGGCACTGAAGCTTTCTTT,CASSPSTGTGRGTEAFF
TRBD1,-,TRBJ2-5,TRBV30,TGTGCCTGGACAGGGGGCGAGACCCAGTACTTC,CAWTGGETQYF
-,few,TRBJ2-5,TRBV11-2,TGTGCCAGCAGCTTAGTCCATCGCGAGGAGACCCAGTACTTC,CASSLVHREETQYF
TRBD2,few,TRBJ2-1,TRBV9,TGTGCCAGCAGCGAGGGAGGGGAGGAGCAGTTCTTC,CASSEGGEEQFF
-,-,TRBJ2-5,TRBV6-6,TGTGCCAGCAGTTACTCGAGAGAGACCCAGTACTTC,CASSYSRETQYF
TRBD2,few,TRBJ2-1,TRBV9,TGTGCCAGCGCAAGCGGGAGGGCCGGGTATGAGCAGTTCTTC,CASASGRAGYEQFF
TRBD1,few,TRBJ2-1,TRBV5-4,TGTGCCAGCAGCCCGTACCTGGGACAGTCCAACAATGAGCAGTTCTTC,CASSPYLGQSNNEQFF
TRBD2,-,TRBJ2-1,TRBV9,TGTGCCAGCAGCGTCACCACGGGGAGTAGCGGGGGGCACAGTGAGCAGTTCTTC,CASSVTTGSSGGHSEQFF
TRBD2,few,TRBJ2-5,TRBV14,TGTGCCAGCAGCCACGAACTAGCGGGAGGAGGAGAGACCCAGTACTTC,CASSHELAGGGETQYF
-,-,TRBJ2-4,TRBV7-2,TGTGCCAGCAGCTTAGATAGAAGGGGAAACATTCAGTACTTC,CASSLDRRGNIQYF
TRBD1,few,TRBJ2-1,TRBV7-9,TGTGCCAGCAGCTTGGGGGACAGGTTGGGCAATGAGCAGTTCTTC,CASSLGDRLGNEQFF
-,few,TRBJ1-2,TRBV6-6,TGTGCCAGCATCGGTGGCTACACCTTC,CASIGGYTF
-,-,TRBJ1-6,TRBV7-2,TGTGCCAGCAGCCAAAACAGGGATTCACCCCTCCACTTT,CASSQNRDSPLHF